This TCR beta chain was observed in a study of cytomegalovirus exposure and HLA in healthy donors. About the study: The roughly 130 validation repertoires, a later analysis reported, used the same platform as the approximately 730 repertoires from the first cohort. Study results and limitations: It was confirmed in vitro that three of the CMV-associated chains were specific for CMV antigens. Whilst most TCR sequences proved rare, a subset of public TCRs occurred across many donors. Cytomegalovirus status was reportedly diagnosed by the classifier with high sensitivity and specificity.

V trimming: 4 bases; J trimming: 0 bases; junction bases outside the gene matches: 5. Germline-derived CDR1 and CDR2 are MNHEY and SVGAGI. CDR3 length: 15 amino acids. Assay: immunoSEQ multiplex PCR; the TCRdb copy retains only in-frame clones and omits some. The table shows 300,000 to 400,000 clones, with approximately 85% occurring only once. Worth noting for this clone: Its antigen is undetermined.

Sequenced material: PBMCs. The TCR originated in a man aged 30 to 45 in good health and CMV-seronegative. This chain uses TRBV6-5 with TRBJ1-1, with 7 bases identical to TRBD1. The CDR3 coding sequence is TGTGCCAGCAGTTCCTCGGACAGGCTGAACACTGAAGCTTTCTTT. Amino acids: CASSSSDRLNTEAFF.